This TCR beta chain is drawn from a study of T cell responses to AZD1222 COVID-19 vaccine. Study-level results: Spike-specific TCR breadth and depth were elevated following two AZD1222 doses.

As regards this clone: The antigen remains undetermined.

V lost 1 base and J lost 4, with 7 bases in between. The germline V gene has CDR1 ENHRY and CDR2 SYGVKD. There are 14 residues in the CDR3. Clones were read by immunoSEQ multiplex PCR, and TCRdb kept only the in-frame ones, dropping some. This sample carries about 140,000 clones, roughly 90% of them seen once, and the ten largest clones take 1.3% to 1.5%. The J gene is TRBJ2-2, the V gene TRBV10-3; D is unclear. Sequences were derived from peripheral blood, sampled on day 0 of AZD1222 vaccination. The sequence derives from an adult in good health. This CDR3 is CAISEFKLTGELFF. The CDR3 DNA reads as TGTGCCATCAGTGAGTTCAAGCTCACCGGGGAGCTGTTTTTT.